This T cell receptor beta chain is from a study of T cell responses to AZD1222 COVID-19 vaccine (TCRdb year 2021). Regarding the study in general: A total of 233 trial participants underwent TCR sequencing, of whom 207 had received two doses of AZD1222 and approximately 25 had received two doses of the MenACWY control vaccine. Trial participants were enrolled by age into 18-55, 56-69 and 70-plus year subgroups, with about 150, 27 and 61 TCR-sequenced participants respectively.

Taken from cysteine to phenylalanine, the CDR3 has 15 residues. The retained sequence is limited to the CDR3, 45 bases, with the frame set at the first base. In the germline V gene, CDR1 corresponds to WSHSY and CDR2 to SAAADI. Germline trimming amounts to 6 bases on V and 0 bases on J, with 3 as the count of junction bases outside the gene matches. As for this clone: This clone's antigen is unknown. No clone much larger than this one lies a single base away; base qualities are absent.

Broader findings and caveats from the paper: The whole spike protein was spanned by vaccine-associated CD4 TCRs, and dominant responses were seen in regions 160-218 and 743-854. Reportedly, almost half of the unique spike-specific TCRs recognized epitopes lying outside the regions that are mutated in the B.1.351 and B.1.1.7 variants. The 56-69-year group was small, and its depth increase did not reach significance, likely because of low power. Conclusions about previously exposed vaccinees are limited, since just five to seven AZD1222 recipients were seropositive for SARS-CoV-2 at baseline. Participants were mostly white British and included more females than males, and it was suggested by the authors that clonal diversity may have been underestimated. Spike-specific TCR breadth and depth rose significantly after two AZD1222 doses compared with day 0 and with MenACWY recipients. Because no day 14 peak-response samples were available, repertoires were characterized only after the peak T cell response.

Per the publication, the time point label means: baseline before first vaccination. Read against the paper, the sample's treatment or condition label means: meningococcal conjugate vaccine given as trial control. Vaccinee samples were obtained from the UK trials COV001 and COV002, which included a single-blind randomized controlled phase 2/3 trial of AZD1222 (ChAdOx1 nCoV-19) in healthy adults. For TCRbeta chain sequencing, PBMC samples from trial participants were taken at day 0 and at day 28 after the second dose. The CDR3 regions of human TCRbeta chains were analyzed by immunosequencing. The authors' pipeline ran thus. TCRs in the repertoires were compared against a reference library of SARS-CoV-2-specific TCRs that had been generated with the MIRA antigen-specificity platform. Breadth meant the fraction of unique TCRs that were SARS-CoV-2-associated, whereas depth meant the fraction of total T cells that were SARS-CoV-2-associated. Using the MIRA data, every spike-specific TCR was mapped to the spike region that the TCR reacted to and assigned to either a CD4 or a CD8 class. Log10-transformed breadth and depth values were compared by one-way ANOVA with Sidak's multiple comparisons tests. TCRdb stores this immuneACCESS table with in-frame sequences only. Part of the clones is absent; in the studies checked, under half of the shortfall reflects unresolved V genes, and no reason is known for the rest. From that table come the V and J calls and clone size; the DNA was used to work out D and trimming. A total of about 120,000 clones appear in this sample, 80% to 90% of them only once. The ten biggest clones cover about 4% of the sample.

The TCR originated in an adult in good health. The starting material was peripheral blood, obtained on day 0 of MenACWY control vaccination. The chain is made from TRBV10-2 and TRBJ1-3; 9 bases in the middle match TRBD1. The nucleotide sequence reads as follows: TGCGCCAGCAGAGAGACAGGGGGCTCTGGAAACACCATATATTTT. It codes for CASRETGGSGNTIYF.